Below are 28 T cell receptor beta chains sequenced from a single sample in a study of shared clonotypes between healthy human individuals. This table comes from immunoSEQ multiplex PCR, and its TCRdb copy is limited to in-frame clones, with some not included. The profile shows millions of clones, over 85% of them singletons. Sequencing input: naive CD4+ T cells sorted from blood. Subset meaning: CD45RA+ positively selected. These receptors came from a man aged 18 to 35 in good health.

This clone was observed a single time. Other DNA sequences of this sample code for an identical CDR3. The CDR3 DNA sequence: TGTGCCAGCGAGACAGGGGGGACGGGGGAGCAGTACTTC. This sequence encodes CASETGGTGEQYF. This rearrangement joins TRBV28 to TRBJ2-7; 9 bases map to TRBD1. CDR1 is MDHEN, CDR2 SYDVKM, per germline. This CDR3 region has 13 residues. V was pared by 8 bases and J by 7 bases, with 9 bases of the junction left unmatched.

V usage is TRBV20-1 and J usage is TRBJ2-5; tentative D call: TRBD1 (6 bases). This CDR3 is 9 amino acids long. CDR1 is DFQATT, CDR2 SNEGSKA, per germline (reference sequence). Trimming took off 8 bases at V and 13 bases at J, with 14 bases between the two ends. The CDR3 loop reads CSLGHWPYF. CDR3 coding DNA: TGCAGTTTGGGACATTGGCCGTACTTC.

The J gene is TRBJ2-3, the V gene TRBV6-5; D is ambiguous. This CDR3 has 12 amino acids. Looked up from germline, CDR1 is MNHEY and CDR2 is SVGAGI. The V end lost 5 bases, the J end lost 6 bases, and 9 bases lay between the germline ends. The CDR3 sequence: CASSPRRDTQYF. The CDR3 coding sequence is TGTGCCAGCAGTCCGCGCCGTGATACGCAGTATTTT.

This clone was observed a few times. The J gene is TRBJ2-7, the V gene TRBV6-5; TRBD2 agrees at 8 bases. Germline values: CDR1 MNHEY, CDR2 SVGAGI. The CDR3 is made up of 14 amino acids. V shed 6 bases and J 4 bases; nucleotides not matched to a gene: 8. The CDR3 loop reads CASSYRGLGYEQYF. The CDR3, as DNA: TGTGCCAGCAGCTACCGGGGACTAGGGTACGAGCAGTACTTC.

V is TRBV28 and J is TRBJ2-3; D unresolved. The CDR3 runs 15 residues. V lost 3 bases to trimming and J lost 2 bases, with 12 bases between them. Germline loops: CDR1 MDHEN, CDR2 SYDVKM. The CDR3 DNA reads TGTGCCAGCAGTTTGGATCCAGTCATCACAGATACGCAGTATTTT. Encoded protein: CASSLDPVITDTQYF.

The chain combines TRBV11-2 with TRBJ1-2; TRBD1 agrees at 7 bases. Germline V lookup: CDR1 SGHAT, CDR2 FQNNGV. The V and J ends lost 1 base and 7 bases, in that order; junction bases with no gene match: 6. The CDR3 covers 14 residues. In DNA, the CDR3 is TGTGCCAGCAGCTTAGTCTCGCAGGGGGTTGGCTACACCTTC. Protein product: CASSLVSQGVGYTF. Supplemented by reference TRBV11-2 and TRBJ1-2, the full variable domain reads EAGVAQSPRYKIIEKRQSVAFWCNPISGHATLYWYQQILGQGPKLLIQFQNNGVVDDSQLPKDRFSAERLKGVDSTLKIQPAKLEDSAVYLCASSLVSQGVGYTFGSGTRLTVV.

This rearrangement joins TRBV6-4 to TRBJ2-3; 8 bases are shared with TRBD2. Losses at the gene ends were 0 bases for V and 1 base for J; bases not matched to a gene: 6. Looked up from germline, CDR1 is MRHNA and CDR2 is SNTAGT. The CDR3 extends over 17 amino acids. CDR3 in DNA: TGTGCCAGCAGTGACTCCCCGGGACTAGTTCGCACAGATACGCAGTATTTT. This encodes CASSDSPGLVRTDTQYF.

The V gene is TRBV29-1, the J gene TRBJ1-5, with TRBD1 identical over 10 bases. In germline, CDR1 is SQVTM, CDR2 ANQGSEA. Trimming took 5 bases from V and 5 from J; bases not matched to a gene: 3. The CDR3 consists of 13 residues. CDR3 sequence reads: CSVSGTGDQPQHF. For the CDR3, the DNA is TGCAGCGTTTCCGGGACAGGGGATCAGCCCCAGCATTTT.

This chain uses TRBV11-2 with TRBJ2-7, with 7 bases identical to TRBD2. CDR3 length equals 14 residues. V lost 1 base and J lost 7; bases outside the gene matches: 7. Germline CDR1 is SGHAT and CDR2 is FQNNGV. The CDR3 nucleotides are TGTGCCAGCAGCTTAGGGGAGGGAGTGGGTGAGCAGTACTTC. Protein: CASSLGEGVGEQYF.

This clone was counted once. J is TRBJ2-7 and V is TRBV7-2; the match to TRBD2 covers 11 bases. In germline, CDR1 is SGHTA, CDR2 FQGNSA. V was pared by 7 bases and J by 5 bases, with 13 bases of the junction left unmatched. This CDR3 comprises 16 residues. CDR3 sequence reads: CASNPQVASGRHEQYF. Here the CDR3 DNA reads TGTGCCAGCAACCCTCAGGTGGCTAGCGGGAGGCACGAGCAGTACTTC.

This chain joins TRBV7-2 and TRBJ2-1; no clear D gene. CDR3 length: 12 amino acids. Germline-derived CDR1 and CDR2 are SGHTA and FQGNSA. Trimming shortened V by 0 bases and J by 5 bases, and 2 bases separated the two germline ends. The CDR3, as DNA: TGTGCCAGCAGCTTAGCGAACAATGAGCAGTTCTTC. Translation gives CASSLANNEQFF.

V usage is TRBV5-1 and J usage is TRBJ2-1; TRBD1 matches at 8 bases. After removal of 4 bases from V and 2 bases from J, the junction contained 5 bases not matched to a gene. Germline V gives CDR1 SGHRS, CDR2 YFSETQ. This CDR3 is built from 15 residues. CDR3 in amino acids: CASSGGTGPYNEQFF. The CDR3 DNA follows: TGCGCCAGCAGCGGCGGGACAGGCCCCTACAATGAGCAGTTCTTC.

This chain links TRBV4-1 with TRBJ2-3, with 8 bases matching TRBD2. The germline V gene has CDR1 MGHRA and CDR2 YSYEKL. There are 17 residues in the CDR3. Trimming took 3 bases from V and 0 from J; bases not matched to a gene: 8. The CDR3 is CASSHGAGGPSTDTQYF. The CDR3 DNA sequence: TGCGCCAGCAGCCACGGGGCGGGGGGACCGAGCACAGATACGCAGTATTTT.

V usage is TRBV30 and J usage is TRBJ2-7; D ambiguous. The CDR3 covers 14 residues. In germline, CDR1 is GTSNPN, CDR2 SVGIG (reference sequence). V lost 0 bases to trimming and J lost 5 bases, with 14 bases between them. The CDR3 is CAWSVIPRINEQYF. The CDR3 DNA reads as TGTGCCTGGAGTGTAATCCCAAGGATTAACGAGCAGTACTTC.

The rearrangement joins TRBV5-1 to TRBJ2-1; 9 positions match TRBD2. Germline V lookup: CDR1 SGHRS, CDR2 YFSETQ. The CDR3 loop spans 16 amino acids. V shed 1 base, J shed 4 bases, and the junction held 6 bases outside the gene matches. The CDR3 nucleotides read TGCGCCAGCAGCTTGATAGCGGGGGAATCGTACAATGAGCAGTTCTTC. Translated: CASSLIAGESYNEQFF. Filled out from reference TRBV5-1 and TRBJ2-1, the complete variable domain reads KAGVTQTPRYLIKTRGQQVTLSCSPISGHRSVSWYQQTPGQGLQFLFEYFSETQRNKGNFPGRFSGRQFSNSRSEMNVSTLELGDSALYLCASSLIAGESYNEQFFGPGTRLTVL.

Comment on this clone: The sample has other DNA sequences that encode this CDR3 too. The V call is TRBV6-6, the J call TRBJ1-2, with 8 bases that match TRBD1. CDR3 length: 13 amino acids. The V gene's germline CDR1 is MNHNY and CDR2 SVGAGI (reference sequence). V was pared by 5 bases and J by 4 bases, with 3 bases of the junction left unmatched. The CDR3 region has the DNA TGTGCCAGCAGTCAAACAGGGGGCTATGGCTACACCTTC. It is translated as CASSQTGGYGYTF.

The chain is built from TRBV7-9 and TRBJ2-5; D is undetermined. The CDR3 is made up of 15 amino acids. The V end lost 4 bases, the J end lost 5 bases, and 17 bases lay between the germline ends. In germline, CDR1 is SEHNR, CDR2 FQNEAQ (reference sequence). CDR3 nucleotide sequence: TGTGCCAGCAGCTCCCGGAACTTTGACGAGGAGACCCAGTACTTC. Translation: CASSSRNFDEETQYF.

About this clone itself: One junction end disagrees with the germline gene, perhaps due to a read error. Additional DNA sequences in this sample encode the identical CDR3. This chain connects TRBV9 to TRBJ2-5; D is perhaps TRBD2 (5 bases). The CDR3 runs to 14 residues. Germline CDR1 is SGDLS and CDR2 is YYNGEE. The CDR3 loop reads CASSGRSPQETQYF. In DNA form, the CDR3 reads TGCGCCAGCAGCGGTCGGTCACCCCAAGAGACCCAGTACTTC.

The CDR3 bases are TGCGCCAGCAGCCGGGGTCATTTGGAGACCCAGTACTTC. This encodes CASSRGHLETQYF. The chain uses TRBV4-1 and TRBJ2-5; D gene ambiguous. V lost 4 bases and J lost 5, with 11 bases in between. Germline CDR1 MGHRA, CDR2 YSYEKL. The CDR3 is 13 residues long.

The chain combines TRBV29-1 with TRBJ2-2; possibly TRBD1 or TRBD2 for D (5 bases each). Trimming removed 6 bases from V and 7 bases from J, with 18 bases in between. The CDR3 loop spans 14 amino acids. Germline assignment: CDR1 SQVTM and CDR2 ANQGSEA. The CDR3 DNA reads TGCAGCGTCCGGGACGACGTGGGGATCGGGGAGCTGTTTTTT. Translation: CSVRDDVGIGELFF.

The gene calls are TRBV19 and TRBJ2-7; unclear D gene. Germline V CDR1 and CDR2: LNHDA, SQIVND (reference sequence). The CDR3 is 13 amino acids. V lost 0 bases and J 6 bases, leaving 9 bases between the germline ends. The CDR3 DNA reads TGTGCCAGTAGTATAGATATAGTCGGCGAGCAGTACTTC. Translating gives CASSIDIVGEQYF.

The chain links TRBV21-1 to TRBJ2-3; TRBD2, the D gene given by the table, was not confirmed from the DNA. TRBV21-1 is designated a pseudogene. The length of the CDR3 is 18 residues. The CDR3 spells CASSKEPRRPESTDTQYF. Here the CDR3 DNA reads TGTGCCAGCAGCAAAGAGCCGCGGAGGCCGGAAAGCACAGATACGCAGTATTTT.

This sequence joins TRBV18 and TRBJ1-2; possible D gene TRBD1, 6 bases. The CDR3 runs to 18 residues. Trimming took 2 bases from V and 4 from J, leaving 23 bases between them. Germline V gives CDR1 KGHSH, CDR2 LQKENI. CDR3 sequence (DNA): TGTGCCAGCTCACCAGTGGCAGGCGAAGGGGGACTTGTCTATGGCTACACCTTC. Its protein is CASSPVAGEGGLVYGYTF. Drawing the rest from reference TRBV18 and TRBJ1-2, the complete variable domain is NAGVMQNPRHLVRRRGQEARLRCSPMKGHSHVYWYRQLPEEGLKFMVYLQKENIIDESGMPKERFSAEFPKEGPSILRIQQVVRGDSAAYFCASSPVAGEGGLVYGYTFGSGTRLTVV.

The chain employs TRBV30 and TRBJ2-7; 15 positions agree with TRBD2. Per the germline V gene, CDR1 is GTSNPN and CDR2 is SVGIG (reference sequence). This CDR3 is built from 17 residues. The J segment lost 7 bases and the V segment lost 1 base, leaving 11 bases of the junction unmatched. CDR3 sequence reads: CAWSAERTSGRAREQYF. The CDR3 bases are TGTGCCTGGAGTGCAGAAAGGACTAGCGGGAGGGCGAGGGAGCAGTACTTC.

The chain carries TRBV10-3 and TRBJ1-6; TRBD1 aligns across 9 bases. CDR3 length equals 15 residues. The germline gives CDR1 ENHRY, CDR2 SYGVKD. J gave up 7 bases and V 2 bases, and 3 bases lay outside the gene matches. This chain's CDR3 is CAISERGTGNSPLHF. The CDR3 nucleotides read TGTGCCATCAGTGAGAGGGGGACAGGGAATTCACCCCTCCACTTT.

This chain links TRBV10-1 with TRBJ2-1; TRBD1 aligns across 8 bases. Germline V gives CDR1 WNHNN, CDR2 SYGVQD (reference sequence). CDR3 length: 15 amino acids. Trimming took 5 bases from V and 3 from J; bases not matched to a gene: 6. In DNA, the CDR3 is TGCGCCAGCAGTCTTGGACAGGGCGGCTACAATGAGCAGTTCTTC. Its protein product is CASSLGQGGYNEQFF.

This clone has a single count. CDR3 nucleotides: TGTGCCAGTAGTCTACCACTCCGACAGGGGGCCGCCTATGGCTACACCTTC. It codes for CASSLPLRQGAAYGYTF. The chain recombines TRBV19 with TRBJ1-2; 10 bases match TRBD1. Germline CDR1 reads LNHDA; CDR2 reads SQIVND (reference sequence). This CDR3 contains 17 residues. V lost 5 bases and J lost 4; bases outside the gene matches: 13. Using reference TRBV19 and TRBJ1-2 for the parts outside the CDR3, the full variable domain is DGGITQSPKYLFRKEGQNVTLSCEQNLNHDAMYWYRQDPGQGLRLIYYSQIVNDFQKGDIAEGYSVSREKKESFPLTVTSAQKNPTAFYLCASSLPLRQGAAYGYTFGSGTRLTVV.

V usage is TRBV10-3 and J usage is TRBJ2-2; maybe TRBD2 (5 bases). The CDR3 loop spans 14 amino acids. CDR1 and CDR2 from the germline V gene are ENHRY and SYGVKD. V was shortened by 7 bases and J by 1 base, with 10 bases between the two germline ends. The CDR3 nucleotides are TGTGCCATCATAGGCGCGGGGAACACCGGGGAGCTGTTTTTT. Translation: CAIIGAGNTGELFF.